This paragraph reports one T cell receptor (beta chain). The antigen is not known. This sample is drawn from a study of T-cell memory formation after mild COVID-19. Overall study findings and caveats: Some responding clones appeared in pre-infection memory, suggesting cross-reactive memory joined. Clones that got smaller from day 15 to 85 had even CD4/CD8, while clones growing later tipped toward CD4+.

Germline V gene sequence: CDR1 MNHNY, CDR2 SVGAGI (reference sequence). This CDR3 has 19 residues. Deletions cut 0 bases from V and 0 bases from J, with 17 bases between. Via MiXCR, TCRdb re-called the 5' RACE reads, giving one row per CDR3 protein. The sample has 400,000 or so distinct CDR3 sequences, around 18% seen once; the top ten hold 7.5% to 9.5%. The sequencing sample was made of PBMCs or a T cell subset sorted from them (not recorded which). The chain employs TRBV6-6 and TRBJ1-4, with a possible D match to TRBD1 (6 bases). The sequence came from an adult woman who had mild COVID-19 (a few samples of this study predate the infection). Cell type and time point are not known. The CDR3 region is CASSYSFSQGRATNEKLFF. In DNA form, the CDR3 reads TGTGCCAGCAGTTACTCGTTTAGCCAGGGGAGGGCAACTAATGAAAAACTGTTTTTT.